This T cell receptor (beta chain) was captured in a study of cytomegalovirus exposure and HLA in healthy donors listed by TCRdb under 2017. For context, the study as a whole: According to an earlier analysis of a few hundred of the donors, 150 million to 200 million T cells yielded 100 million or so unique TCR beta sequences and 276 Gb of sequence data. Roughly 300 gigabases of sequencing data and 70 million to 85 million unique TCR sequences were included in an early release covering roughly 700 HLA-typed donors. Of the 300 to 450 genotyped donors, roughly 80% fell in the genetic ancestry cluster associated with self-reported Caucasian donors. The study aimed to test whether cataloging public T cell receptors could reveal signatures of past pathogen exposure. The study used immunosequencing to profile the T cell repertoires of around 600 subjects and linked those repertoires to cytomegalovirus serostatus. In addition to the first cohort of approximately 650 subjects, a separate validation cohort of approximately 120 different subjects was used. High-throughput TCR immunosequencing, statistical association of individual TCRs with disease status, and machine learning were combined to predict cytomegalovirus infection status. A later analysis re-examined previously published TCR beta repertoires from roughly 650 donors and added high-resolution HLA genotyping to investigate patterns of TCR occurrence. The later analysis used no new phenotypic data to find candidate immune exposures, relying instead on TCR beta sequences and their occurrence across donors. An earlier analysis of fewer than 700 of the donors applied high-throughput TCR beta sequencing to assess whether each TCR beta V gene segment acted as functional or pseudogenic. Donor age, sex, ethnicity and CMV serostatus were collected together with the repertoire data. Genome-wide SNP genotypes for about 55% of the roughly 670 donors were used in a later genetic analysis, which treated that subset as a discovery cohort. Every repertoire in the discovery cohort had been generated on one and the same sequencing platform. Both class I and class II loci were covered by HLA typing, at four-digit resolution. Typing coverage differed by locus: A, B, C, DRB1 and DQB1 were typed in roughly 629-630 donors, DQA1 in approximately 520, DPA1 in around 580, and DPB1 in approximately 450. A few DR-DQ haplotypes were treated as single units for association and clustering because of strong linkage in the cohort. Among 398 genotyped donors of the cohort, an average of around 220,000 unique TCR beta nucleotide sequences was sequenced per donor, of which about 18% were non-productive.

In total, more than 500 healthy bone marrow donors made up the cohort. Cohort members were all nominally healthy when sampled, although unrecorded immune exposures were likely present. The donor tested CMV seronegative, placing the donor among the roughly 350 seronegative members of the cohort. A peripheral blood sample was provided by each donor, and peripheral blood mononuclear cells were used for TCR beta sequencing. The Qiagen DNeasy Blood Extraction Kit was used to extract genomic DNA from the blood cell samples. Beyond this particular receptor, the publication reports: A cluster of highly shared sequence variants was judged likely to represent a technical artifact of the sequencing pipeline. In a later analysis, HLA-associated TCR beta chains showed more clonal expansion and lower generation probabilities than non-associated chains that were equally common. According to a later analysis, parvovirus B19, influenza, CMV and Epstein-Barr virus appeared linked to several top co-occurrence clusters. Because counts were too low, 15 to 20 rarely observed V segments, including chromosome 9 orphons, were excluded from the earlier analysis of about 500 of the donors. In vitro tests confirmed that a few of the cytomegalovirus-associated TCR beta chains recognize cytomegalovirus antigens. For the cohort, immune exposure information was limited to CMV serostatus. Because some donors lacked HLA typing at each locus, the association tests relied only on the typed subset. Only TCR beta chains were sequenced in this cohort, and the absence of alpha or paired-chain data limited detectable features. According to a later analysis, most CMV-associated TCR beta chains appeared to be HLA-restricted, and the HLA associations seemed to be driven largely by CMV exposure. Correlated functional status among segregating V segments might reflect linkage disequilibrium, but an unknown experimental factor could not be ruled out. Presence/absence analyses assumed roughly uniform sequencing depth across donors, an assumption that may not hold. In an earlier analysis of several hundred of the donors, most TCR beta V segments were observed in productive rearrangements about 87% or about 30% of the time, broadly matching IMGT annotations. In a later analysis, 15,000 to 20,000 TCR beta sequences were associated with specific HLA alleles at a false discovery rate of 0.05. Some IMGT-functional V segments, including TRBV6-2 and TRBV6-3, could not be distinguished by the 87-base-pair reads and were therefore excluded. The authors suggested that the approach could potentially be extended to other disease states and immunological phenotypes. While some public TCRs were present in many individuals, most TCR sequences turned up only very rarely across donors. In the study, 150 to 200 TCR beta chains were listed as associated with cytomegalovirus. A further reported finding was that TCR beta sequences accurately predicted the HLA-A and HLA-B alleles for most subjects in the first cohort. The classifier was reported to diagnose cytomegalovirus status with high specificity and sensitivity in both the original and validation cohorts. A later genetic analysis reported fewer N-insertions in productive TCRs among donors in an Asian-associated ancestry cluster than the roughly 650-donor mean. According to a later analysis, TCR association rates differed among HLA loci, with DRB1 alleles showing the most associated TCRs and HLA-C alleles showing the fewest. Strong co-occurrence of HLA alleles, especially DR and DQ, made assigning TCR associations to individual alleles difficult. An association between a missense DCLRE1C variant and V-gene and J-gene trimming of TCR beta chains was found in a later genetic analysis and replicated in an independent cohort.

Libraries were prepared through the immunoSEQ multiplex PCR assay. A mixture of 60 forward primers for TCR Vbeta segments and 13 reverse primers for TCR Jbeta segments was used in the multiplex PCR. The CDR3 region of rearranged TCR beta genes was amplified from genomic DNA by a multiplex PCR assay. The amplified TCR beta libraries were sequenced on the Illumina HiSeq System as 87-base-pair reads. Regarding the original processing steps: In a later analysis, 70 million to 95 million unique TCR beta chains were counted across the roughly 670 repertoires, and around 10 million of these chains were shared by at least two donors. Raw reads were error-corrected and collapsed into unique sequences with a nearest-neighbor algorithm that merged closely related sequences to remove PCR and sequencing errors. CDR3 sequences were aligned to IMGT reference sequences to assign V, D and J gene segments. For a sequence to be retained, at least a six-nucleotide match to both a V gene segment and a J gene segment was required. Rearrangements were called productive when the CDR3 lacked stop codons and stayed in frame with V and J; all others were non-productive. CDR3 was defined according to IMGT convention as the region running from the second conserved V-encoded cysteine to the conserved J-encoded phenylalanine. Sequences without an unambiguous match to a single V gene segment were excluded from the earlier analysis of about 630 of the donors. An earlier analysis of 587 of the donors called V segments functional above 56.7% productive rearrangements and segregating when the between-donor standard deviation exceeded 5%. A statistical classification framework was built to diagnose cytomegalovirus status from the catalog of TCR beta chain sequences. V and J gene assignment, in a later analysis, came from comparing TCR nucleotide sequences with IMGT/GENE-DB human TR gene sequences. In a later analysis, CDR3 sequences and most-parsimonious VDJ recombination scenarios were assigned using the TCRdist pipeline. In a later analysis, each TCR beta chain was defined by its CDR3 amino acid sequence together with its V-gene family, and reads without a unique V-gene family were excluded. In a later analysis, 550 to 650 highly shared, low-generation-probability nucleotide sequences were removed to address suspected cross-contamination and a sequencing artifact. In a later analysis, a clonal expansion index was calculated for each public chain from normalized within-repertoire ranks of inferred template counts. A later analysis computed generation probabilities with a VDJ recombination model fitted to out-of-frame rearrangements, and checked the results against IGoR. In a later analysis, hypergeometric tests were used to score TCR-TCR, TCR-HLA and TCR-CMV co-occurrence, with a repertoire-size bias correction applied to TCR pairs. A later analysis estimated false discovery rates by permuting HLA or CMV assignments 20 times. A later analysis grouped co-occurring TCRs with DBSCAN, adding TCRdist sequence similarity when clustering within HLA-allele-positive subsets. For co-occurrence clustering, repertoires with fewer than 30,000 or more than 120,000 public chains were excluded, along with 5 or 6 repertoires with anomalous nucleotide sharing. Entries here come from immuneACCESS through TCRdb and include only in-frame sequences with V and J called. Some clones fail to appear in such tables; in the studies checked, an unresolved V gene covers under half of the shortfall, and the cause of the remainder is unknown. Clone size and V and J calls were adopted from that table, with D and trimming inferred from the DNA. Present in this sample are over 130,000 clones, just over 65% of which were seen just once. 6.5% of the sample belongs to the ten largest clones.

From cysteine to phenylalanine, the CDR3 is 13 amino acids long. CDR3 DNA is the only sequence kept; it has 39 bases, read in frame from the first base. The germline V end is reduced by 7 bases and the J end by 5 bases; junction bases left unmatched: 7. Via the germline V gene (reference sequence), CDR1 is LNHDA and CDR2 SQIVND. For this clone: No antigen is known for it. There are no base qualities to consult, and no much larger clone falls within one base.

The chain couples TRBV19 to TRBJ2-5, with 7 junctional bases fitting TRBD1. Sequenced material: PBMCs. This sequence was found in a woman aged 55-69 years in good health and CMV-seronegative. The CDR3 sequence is CASTSDRRETQYF. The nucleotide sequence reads TGTGCCAGTACCTCGGACAGGCGGGAGACCCAGTACTTC.